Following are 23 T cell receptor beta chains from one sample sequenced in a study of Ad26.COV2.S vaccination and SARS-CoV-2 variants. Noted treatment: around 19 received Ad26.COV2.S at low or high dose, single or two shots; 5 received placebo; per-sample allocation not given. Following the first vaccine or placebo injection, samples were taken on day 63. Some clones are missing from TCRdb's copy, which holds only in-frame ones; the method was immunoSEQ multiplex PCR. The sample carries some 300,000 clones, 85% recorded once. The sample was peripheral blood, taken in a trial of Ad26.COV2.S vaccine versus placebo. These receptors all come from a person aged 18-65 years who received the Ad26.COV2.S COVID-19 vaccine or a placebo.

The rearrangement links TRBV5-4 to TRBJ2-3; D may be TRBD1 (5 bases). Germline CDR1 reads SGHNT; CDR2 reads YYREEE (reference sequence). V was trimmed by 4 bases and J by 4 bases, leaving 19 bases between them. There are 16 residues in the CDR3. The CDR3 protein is CASSPEPSQDADTQYF. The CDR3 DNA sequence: TGTGCCAGCAGCCCGGAGCCTTCACAGGACGCAGATACGCAGTATTTT.

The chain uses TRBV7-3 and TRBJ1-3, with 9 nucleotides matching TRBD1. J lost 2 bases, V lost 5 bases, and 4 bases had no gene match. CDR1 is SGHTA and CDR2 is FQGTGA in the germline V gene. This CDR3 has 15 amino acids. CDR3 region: CASSATGGAGNTIYF. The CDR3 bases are TGTGCCAGCAGCGCGACAGGGGGTGCTGGAAACACCATATATTTT.

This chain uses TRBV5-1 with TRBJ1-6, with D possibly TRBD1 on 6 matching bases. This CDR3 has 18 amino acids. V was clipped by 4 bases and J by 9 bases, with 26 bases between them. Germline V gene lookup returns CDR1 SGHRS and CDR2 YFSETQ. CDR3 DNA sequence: TGCGCCAGCAGCCCCGAGTGCTTATCACAGGGTGTTTGTTCACCCCTCCACTTT. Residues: CASSPECLSQGVCSPLHF. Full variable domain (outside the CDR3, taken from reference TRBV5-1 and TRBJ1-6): KAGVTQTPRYLIKTRGQQVTLSCSPISGHRSVSWYQQTPGQGLQFLFEYFSETQRNKGNFPGRFSGRQFSNSRSEMNVSTLELGDSALYLCASSPECLSQGVCSPLHFGNGTRLTVT.

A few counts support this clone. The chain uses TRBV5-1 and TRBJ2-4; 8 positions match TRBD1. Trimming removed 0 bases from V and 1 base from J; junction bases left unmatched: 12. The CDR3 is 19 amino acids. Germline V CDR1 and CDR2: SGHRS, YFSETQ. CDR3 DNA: TGCGCCAGCAGCTTGGCAGGGGGCAGCTCCCAACCGGCCAAAAACATTCAGTACTTC. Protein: CASSLAGGSSQPAKNIQYF. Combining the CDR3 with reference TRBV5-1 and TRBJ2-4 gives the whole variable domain KAGVTQTPRYLIKTRGQQVTLSCSPISGHRSVSWYQQTPGQGLQFLFEYFSETQRNKGNFPGRFSGRQFSNSRSEMNVSTLELGDSALYLCASSLAGGSSQPAKNIQYFGAGTRLSVL.

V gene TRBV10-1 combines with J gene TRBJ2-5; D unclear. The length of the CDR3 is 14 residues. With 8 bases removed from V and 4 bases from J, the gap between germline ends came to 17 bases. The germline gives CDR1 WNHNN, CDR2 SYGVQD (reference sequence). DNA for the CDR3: TGCGCCAGCGGGCCTAACCAGAAACCAGAGACCCAGTACTTC. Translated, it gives CASGPNQKPETQYF.

The CDR3 region has the DNA TGCGCCAGCGCCTACGGAGGACAGGCAAGGGAGACCCAGTACTTC. This translates into CASAYGGQARETQYF. The rearrangement uses TRBV5-1 and TRBJ2-5, with 7 bases aligning to TRBD1. The CDR3 has 15 amino acids. Germline V gene lookup returns CDR1 SGHRS and CDR2 YFSETQ. After removal of 7 bases from V and 5 bases from J, the junction contained 14 bases not matched to a gene.

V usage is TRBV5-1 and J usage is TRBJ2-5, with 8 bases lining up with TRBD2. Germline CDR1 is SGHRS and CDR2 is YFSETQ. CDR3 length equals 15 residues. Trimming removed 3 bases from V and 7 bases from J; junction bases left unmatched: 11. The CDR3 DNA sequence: TGCGCCAGCAGCTCGGACTTGGGACTAGGCGGGACCCAGTACTTC. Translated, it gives CASSSDLGLGGTQYF. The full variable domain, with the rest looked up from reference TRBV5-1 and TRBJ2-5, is KAGVTQTPRYLIKTRGQQVTLSCSPISGHRSVSWYQQTPGQGLQFLFEYFSETQRNKGNFPGRFSGRQFSNSRSEMNVSTLELGDSALYLCASSSDLGLGGTQYFGPGTRLLVL.

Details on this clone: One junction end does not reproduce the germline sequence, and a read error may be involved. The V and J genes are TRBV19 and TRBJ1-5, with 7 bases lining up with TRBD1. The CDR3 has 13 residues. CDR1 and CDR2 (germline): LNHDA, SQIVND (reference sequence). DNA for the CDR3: TGTGCCAGTAGTGTGGAACAGGGGTCGGGGGTCGGTTTT. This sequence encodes CASSVEQGSGVGF.

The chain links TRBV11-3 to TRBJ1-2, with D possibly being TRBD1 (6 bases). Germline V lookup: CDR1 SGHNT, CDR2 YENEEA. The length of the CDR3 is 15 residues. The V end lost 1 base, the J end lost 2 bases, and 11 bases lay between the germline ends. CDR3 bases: TGTGCCAGCAGCTTAGGGGGTCAGGGGAACTATGGCTACACCTTC. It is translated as CASSLGGQGNYGYTF.

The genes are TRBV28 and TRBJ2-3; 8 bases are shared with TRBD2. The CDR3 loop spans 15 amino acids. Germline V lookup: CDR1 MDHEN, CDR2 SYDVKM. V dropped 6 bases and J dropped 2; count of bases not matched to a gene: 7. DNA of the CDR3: TGTGCCAGCAGCGCCAGCGGGGGTCTCACAGATACGCAGTATTTT. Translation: CASSASGGLTDTQYF.

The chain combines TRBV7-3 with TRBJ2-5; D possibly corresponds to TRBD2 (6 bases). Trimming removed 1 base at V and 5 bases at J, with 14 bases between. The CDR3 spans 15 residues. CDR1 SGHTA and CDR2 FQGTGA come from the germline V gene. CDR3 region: CASSLMAQSGETQYF. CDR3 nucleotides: TGTGCCAGCAGCTTAATGGCCCAAAGCGGGGAGACCCAGTACTTC.

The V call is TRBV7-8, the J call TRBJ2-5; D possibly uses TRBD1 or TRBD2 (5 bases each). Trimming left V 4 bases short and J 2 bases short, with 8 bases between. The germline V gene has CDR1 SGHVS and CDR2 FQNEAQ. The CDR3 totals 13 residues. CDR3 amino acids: CASSSGTQETQYF. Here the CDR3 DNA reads TGTGCCAGCAGCTCCGGGACGCAAGAGACCCAGTACTTC.

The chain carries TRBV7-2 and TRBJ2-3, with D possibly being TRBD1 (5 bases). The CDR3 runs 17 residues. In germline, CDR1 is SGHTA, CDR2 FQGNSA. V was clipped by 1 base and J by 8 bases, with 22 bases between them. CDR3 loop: CASSLEGAGLLGFTQYF. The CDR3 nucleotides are TGTGCCAGCAGCTTAGAAGGGGCAGGGCTGCTTGGGTTTACGCAGTATTTT.

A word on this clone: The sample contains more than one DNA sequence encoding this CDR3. CDR3 bases: TGTGCCAGCAGCTTAGGAGGGGGTAATGAGCAGTTCTTC. Its protein product is CASSLGGGNEQFF. The chain links TRBV13 to TRBJ2-1; weak D call: TRBD1 (6 bases). This CDR3 contains 13 residues. CDR1 PRHDT and CDR2 FYEKMQ come from the germline V gene (reference sequence). With 0 bases removed from V and 7 bases from J, the gap between germline ends came to 7 bases.

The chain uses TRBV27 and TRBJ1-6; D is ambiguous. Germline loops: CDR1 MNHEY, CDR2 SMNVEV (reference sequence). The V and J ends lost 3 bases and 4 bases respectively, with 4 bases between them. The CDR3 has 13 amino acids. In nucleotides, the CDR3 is TGTGCCAGCAGTTTGGGGTATAATTCACCCCTCCACTTT. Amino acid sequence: CASSLGYNSPLHF.

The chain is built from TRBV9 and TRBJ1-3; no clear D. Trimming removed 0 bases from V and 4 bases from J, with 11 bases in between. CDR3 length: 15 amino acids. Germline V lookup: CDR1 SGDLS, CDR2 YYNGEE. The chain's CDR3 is CASSVEAEWGNTIYF. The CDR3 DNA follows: TGTGCCAGCAGCGTAGAGGCAGAGTGGGGAAACACCATATATTTT.

The CDR3 loop is CASSLTVAGGGYTF. The CDR3, as DNA: TGTGCCAGCAGCTTGACCGTGGCAGGGGGCGGCTACACCTTC. The rearrangement uses TRBV5-4 and TRBJ1-2, with 8 positions matching TRBD1. In germline, CDR1 is SGHNT, CDR2 YYREEE (reference sequence). Trimming took 1 base from V and 8 from J; bases not matched to a gene: 7. This CDR3 has 14 amino acids.

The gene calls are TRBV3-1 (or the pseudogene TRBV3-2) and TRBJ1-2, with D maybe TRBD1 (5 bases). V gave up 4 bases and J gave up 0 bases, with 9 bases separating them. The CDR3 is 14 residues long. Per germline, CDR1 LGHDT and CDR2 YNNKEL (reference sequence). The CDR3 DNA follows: TGTGCCAGCAGCCGTGGGACGGCTAACTATGGCTACACCTTC. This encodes CASSRGTANYGYTF.

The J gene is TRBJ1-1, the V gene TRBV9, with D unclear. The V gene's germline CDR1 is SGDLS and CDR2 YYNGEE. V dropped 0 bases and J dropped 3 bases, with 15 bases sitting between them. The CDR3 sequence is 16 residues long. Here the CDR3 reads CASSVGQLRSYTEAFF. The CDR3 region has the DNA TGTGCCAGCAGCGTAGGGCAGCTCAGAAGTTACACTGAAGCTTTCTTT.

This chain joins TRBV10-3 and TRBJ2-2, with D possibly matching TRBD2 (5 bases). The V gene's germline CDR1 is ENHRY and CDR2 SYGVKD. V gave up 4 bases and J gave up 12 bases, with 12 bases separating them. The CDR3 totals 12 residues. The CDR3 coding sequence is TGTGCCATCAGTGCGGACTCCCTTCAGCTGTTTTTT. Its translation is CAISADSLQLFF.

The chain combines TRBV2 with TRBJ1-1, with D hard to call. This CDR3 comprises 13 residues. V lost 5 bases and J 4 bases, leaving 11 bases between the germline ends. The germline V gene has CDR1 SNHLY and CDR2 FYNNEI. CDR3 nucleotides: TGTGCCAGCAGTTTAGGGCGCGGCACTGAAGCTTTCTTT. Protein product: CASSLGRGTEAFF.

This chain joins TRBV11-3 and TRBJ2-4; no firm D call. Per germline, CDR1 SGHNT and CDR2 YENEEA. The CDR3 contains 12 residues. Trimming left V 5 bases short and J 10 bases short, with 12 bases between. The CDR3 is CASSLSGDIQYF. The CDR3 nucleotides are TGTGCCAGCAGCCTAAGTGGAGATATTCAGTACTTC. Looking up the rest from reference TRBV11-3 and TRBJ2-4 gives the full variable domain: EAGVVQSPRYKIIEKKQPVAFWCNPISGHNTLYWYLQNLGQGPELLIRYENEEAVDDSQLPKDRFSAERLKGVDSTLKIQPAELGDSAVYLCASSLSGDIQYFGAGTRLSVL.

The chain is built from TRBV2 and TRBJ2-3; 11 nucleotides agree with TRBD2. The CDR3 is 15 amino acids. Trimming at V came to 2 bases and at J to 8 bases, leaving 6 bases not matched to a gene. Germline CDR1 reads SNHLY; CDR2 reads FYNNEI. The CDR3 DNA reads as TGTGCCAGCAGTGAAATTAGCGGGGGGGCAGGTACGCAGTATTTT. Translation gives CASSEISGGAGTQYF.